Given below is one T cell receptor (beta chain) in context. The antigen is unknown. The sample comes from a study of T cell responses to AZD1222 COVID-19 vaccine. Study-level results: Within unmutated variant regions lay the reported targets of nearly half of spike-specific TCRs. Vaccine-related CD4 TCRs covered spike, predominating at 160-218 and 743-854. There were mostly white British donors and more females than males, and clonal diversity was possibly underestimated.

Measured with immunoSEQ multiplex PCR; TCRdb has only the in-frame clones, and not every one. The sample has about 62,000 clones; 70% to 90% are singletons. This CDR3 has 14 residues. Germline V lookup: CDR1 SGHRS, CDR2 YFSETQ. V trimming: 0 bases; J trimming: 7 bases; junction bases outside the gene matches: 5. The genes are TRBV5-1 and TRBJ2-5, with 8 bases lining up with TRBD2. Sample: peripheral blood, taken on day 0 of AZD1222 vaccination. This clonotype was sampled from an adult in good health. The CDR3 bases are TGCGCCAGCAGCTTGGATCGGGGGGGCAGGACCCAGTACTTC. Translation gives CASSLDRGGRTQYF. Supplemented by reference TRBV5-1 and TRBJ2-5, the full variable domain reads KAGVTQTPRYLIKTRGQQVTLSCSPISGHRSVSWYQQTPGQGLQFLFEYFSETQRNKGNFPGRFSGRQFSNSRSEMNVSTLELGDSALYLCASSLDRGGRTQYFGPGTRLLVL.